This note documents a single TCR beta chain sequence. Antigen specificity is unknown. This sample was included in a study of cytomegalovirus exposure and HLA in healthy donors. Study-wide findings and caveats: Earlier analysis looked at TCR beta V segments, and most were productive about 87% or about 30% of the time.

The CDR3 loop spans 15 amino acids. The germline V gene encodes CDR1 SNHLY and CDR2 FYNNEI. Trimming stripped 3 bases from V and 4 bases from J, with 13 bases between. The primer mix had 60 Vbeta and 13 Jbeta primers. Using immunoSEQ multiplex PCR, the repertoire was profiled, and TCRdb retains in-frame clones only, with some absent. The sample lists about 72,000 clones, 60% to 75% occurring once. Specimen: PBMCs. The clonotype originates from a middle-aged man in good health and CMV-seropositive. The chain joins TRBV2 to TRBJ1-3; D unresolved. In DNA form, the CDR3 reads TGTGCCAGCAGTGAGGGGAGCGGTCGGGGAAACACCATATATTTT. It encodes CASSEGSGRGNTIYF.